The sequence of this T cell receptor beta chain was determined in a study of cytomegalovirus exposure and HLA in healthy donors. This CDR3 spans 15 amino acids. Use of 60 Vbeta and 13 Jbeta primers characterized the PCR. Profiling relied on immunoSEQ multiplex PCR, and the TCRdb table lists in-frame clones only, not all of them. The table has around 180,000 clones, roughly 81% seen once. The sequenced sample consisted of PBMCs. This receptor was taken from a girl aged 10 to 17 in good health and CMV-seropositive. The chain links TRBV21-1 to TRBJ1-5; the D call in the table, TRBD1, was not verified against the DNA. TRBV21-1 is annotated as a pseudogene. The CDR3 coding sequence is TGTGCCAGCAACAGGGATTTTTTTGGCAATCAGCCCCAGCATTTT. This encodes CASNRDFFGNQPQHF.